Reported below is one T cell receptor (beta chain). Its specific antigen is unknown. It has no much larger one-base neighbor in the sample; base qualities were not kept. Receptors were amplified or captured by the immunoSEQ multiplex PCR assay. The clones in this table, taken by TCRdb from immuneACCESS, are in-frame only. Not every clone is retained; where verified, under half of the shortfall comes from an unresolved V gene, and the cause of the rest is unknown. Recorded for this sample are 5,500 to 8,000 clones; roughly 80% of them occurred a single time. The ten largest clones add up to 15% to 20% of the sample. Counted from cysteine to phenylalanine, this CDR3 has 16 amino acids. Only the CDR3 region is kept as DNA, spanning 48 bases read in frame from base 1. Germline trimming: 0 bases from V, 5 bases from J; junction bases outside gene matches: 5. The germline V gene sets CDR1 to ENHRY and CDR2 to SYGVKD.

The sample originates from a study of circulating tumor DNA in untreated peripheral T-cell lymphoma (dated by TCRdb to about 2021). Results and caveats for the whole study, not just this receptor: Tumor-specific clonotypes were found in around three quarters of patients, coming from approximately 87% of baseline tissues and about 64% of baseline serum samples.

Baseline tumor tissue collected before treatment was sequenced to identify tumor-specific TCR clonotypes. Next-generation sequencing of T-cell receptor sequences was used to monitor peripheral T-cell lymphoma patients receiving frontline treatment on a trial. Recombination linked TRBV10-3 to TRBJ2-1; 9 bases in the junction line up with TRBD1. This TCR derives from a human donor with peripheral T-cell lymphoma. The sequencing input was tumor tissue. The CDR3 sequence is CAISESWDRAHNEQFF. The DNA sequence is TGTGCCATCAGTGAGTCTTGGGACAGGGCCCACAATGAGCAGTTCTTC.